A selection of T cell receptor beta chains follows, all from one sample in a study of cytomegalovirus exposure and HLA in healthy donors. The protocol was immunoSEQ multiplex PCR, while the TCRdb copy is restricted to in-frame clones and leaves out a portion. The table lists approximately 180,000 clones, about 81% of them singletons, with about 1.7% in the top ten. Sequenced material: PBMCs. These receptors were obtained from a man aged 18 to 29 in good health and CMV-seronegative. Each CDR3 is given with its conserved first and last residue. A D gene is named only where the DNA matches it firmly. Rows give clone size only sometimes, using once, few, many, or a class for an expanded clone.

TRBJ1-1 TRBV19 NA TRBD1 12 CASSTPRGYAFF TGTGCCAGTAGTACCCCCAGGGGGTATGCTTTCTTT
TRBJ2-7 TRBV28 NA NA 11 CASSLWYEQYF TGTGCCAGCAGTCTCTGGTACGAGCAGTACTTC
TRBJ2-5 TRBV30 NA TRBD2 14 CAWGRLAGEETQYF TGTGCCTGGGGTAGGTTAGCGGGAGAAGAGACCCAGTACTTC
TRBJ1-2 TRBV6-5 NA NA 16 CASSYHTGRLGYGYTF TGTGCCAGCAGTTACCACACAGGCCGGTTGGGCTATGGCTACACCTTC
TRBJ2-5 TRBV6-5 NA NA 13 CASSGRRQETQYF TGTGCCAGCAGCGGGAGACGCCAAGAGACCCAGTACTTC
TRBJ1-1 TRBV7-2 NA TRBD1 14 CASSRGTENTEAFF TGCGCCAGCAGCCGCGGGACAGAGAACACTGAAGCTTTCTTT
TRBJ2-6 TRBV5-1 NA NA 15 CASSSQGAGANVLTF TGCGCCAGCAGCTCGCAGGGTGCTGGGGCCAACGTCCTGACTTTC
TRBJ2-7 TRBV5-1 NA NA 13 CASARNAALGQYF TGCGCCAGCGCGAGGAACGCAGCGTTGGGGCAGTACTTC
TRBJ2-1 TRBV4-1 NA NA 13 CASSPGRNNEQFF TGCGCCAGCAGCCCTGGGAGAAACAATGAGCAGTTCTTC
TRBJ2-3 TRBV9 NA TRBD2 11 CASSPGGTQYF TGTGCCAGCAGCCCGGGGGGTACGCAGTATTTT
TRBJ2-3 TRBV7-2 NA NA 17 CASSLKYRVDGTDTQYF TGTGCCAGCAGCTTAAAATACAGGGTCGACGGCACAGATACGCAGTATTTT
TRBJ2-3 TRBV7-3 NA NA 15 CASSLTPSSTDTQYF TGTGCCAGCAGCTTAACCCCCTCTAGCACAGATACGCAGTATTTT
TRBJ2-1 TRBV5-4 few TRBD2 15 CASSLKREVYNEQFF TGTGCCAGCAGCTTGAAGCGGGAGGTCTACAATGAGCAGTTCTTC
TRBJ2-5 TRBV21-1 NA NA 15 CASSFIGRVLETQYF TGTGCCAGCAGCTTCATTGGGCGGGTTTTGGAGACCCAGTACTTC
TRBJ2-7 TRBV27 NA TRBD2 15 CASSPRASGSYEQYF TGTGCCAGCAGCCCTCGGGCTAGCGGGAGTTACGAGCAGTACTTC
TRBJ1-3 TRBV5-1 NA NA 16 CASSPSGTRTKNTIYF TGCGCCAGCAGCCCGTCCGGGACAAGGACGAAAAACACCATATATTTT
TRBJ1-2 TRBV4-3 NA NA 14 CASSQASTTYGYTF TGCGCCAGCAGCCAAGCTTCAACAACCTATGGCTACACCTTC
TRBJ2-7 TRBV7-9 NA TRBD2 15 CASSLAGGASYEQYF TGTGCCAGCAGCCTCGCCGGGGGGGCCTCCTACGAGCAGTACTTC
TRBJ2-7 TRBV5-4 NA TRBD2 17 CASSPGTSGMLGYEQYF TGTGCCAGCAGTCCGGGGACTAGCGGGATGTTGGGCTACGAGCAGTACTTC
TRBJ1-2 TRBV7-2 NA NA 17 CASSTRGGAPSYYGYTF TGTGCCAGCAGTACCCGGGGGGGGGCCCCCTCCTACTATGGCTACACCTTC
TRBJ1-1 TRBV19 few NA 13 CASSITANTEAFF TGTGCCAGTAGTATAACAGCGAACACTGAAGCTTTCTTT
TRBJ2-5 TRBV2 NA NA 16 CASRKIQGNLQETQYF TGTGCCAGCCGGAAAATCCAGGGCAACCTACAAGAGACCCAGTACTTC
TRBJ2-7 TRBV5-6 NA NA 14 CASSLSDTTYEQYF TGTGCCAGCAGCTTGTCTGATACTACCTACGAGCAGTACTTC
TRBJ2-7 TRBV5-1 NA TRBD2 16 CASSLTSGSLRYEQYF TGCGCCAGCAGCTTGACTAGCGGGAGTCTCCGCTACGAGCAGTACTTC
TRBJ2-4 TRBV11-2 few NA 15 CASSLGVAAQNIQYF TGTGCCAGCAGCTTAGGTGTAGCGGCTCAAAACATTCAGTACTTC
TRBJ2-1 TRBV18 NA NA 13 CASSPKERSGAFF TGTGCCAGCTCACCAAAGGAGCGGTCGGGAGCGTTCTTC
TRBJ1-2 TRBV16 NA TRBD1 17 CASSPKTGSIRSDGYTF TGTGCCAGCAGCCCGAAGACAGGGTCTATTAGGTCGGATGGCTACACCTTC
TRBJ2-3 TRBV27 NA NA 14 CASSLTAPADTQYF TGTGCCAGCAGTTTAACCGCCCCAGCAGATACGCAGTATTTT
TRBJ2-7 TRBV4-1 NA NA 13 CASSLGQVYEQYF TGCGCCAGCAGCCTCGGACAAGTCTACGAGCAGTACTTC
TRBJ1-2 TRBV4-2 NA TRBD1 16 CASSPTGDAGRYGYTF TGTGCCAGCAGCCCGACAGGGGACGCCGGACGTTATGGCTACACCTTC
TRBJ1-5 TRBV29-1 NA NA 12 CSVVSGNQPQHF TGCAGCGTTGTCTCTGGCAATCAGCCCCAGCATTTT
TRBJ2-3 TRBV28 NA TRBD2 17 CASSFSSPSGSTDTQYF TGTGCCAGCAGTTTCAGTTCGCCTAGCGGGAGCACAGATACGCAGTATTTT
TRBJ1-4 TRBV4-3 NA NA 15 CASSPTTGYAEKLFF TGCGCCAGCAGCCCAACAACAGGGTACGCTGAAAAACTGTTTTTT
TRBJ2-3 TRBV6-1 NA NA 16 CASSVDRREIADTQYF TGTGCCAGCAGTGTCGATCGAAGGGAGATCGCAGATACGCAGTATTTT
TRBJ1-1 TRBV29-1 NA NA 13 CSGIQNMNTEAFF TGCAGCGGAATCCAGAACATGAACACTGAAGCTTTCTTT
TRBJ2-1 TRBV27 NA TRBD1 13 CASGQGIGNEQFF TGTGCCAGCGGACAGGGGATCGGCAATGAGCAGTTCTTC
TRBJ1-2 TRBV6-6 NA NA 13 CASSSGGYYGYTF TGTGCCAGCAGCTCGGGTGGGTACTATGGCTACACCTTC
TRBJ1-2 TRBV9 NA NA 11 CASAGMRGYTF TGTGCCAGCGCCGGGATGAGGGGCTACACCTTC
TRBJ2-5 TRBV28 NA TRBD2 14 CASSSGSFPETQYF TGTGCCAGCAGTAGCGGGAGCTTTCCGGAGACCCAGTACTTC
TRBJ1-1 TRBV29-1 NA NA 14 CSVEVNRLNTEAFF TGCAGCGTTGAAGTAAACAGATTGAACACTGAAGCTTTCTTT
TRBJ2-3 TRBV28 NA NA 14 CASTSGDFTDTQYF TGTGCCAGCACATCGGGGGACTTCACAGATACGCAGTATTTT
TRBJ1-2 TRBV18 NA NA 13 CASSPGQLYGYTF TGTGCCAGCTCACCCGGACAGCTATATGGCTACACCTTC
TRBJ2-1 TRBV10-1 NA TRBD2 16 CASSESRLAGGNEQFF TGCGCCAGCAGTGAGTCCCGACTAGCGGGGGGCAATGAGCAGTTCTTC
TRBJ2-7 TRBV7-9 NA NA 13 CASSTDNSYEQYF TGTGCCAGCAGCACGGACAACTCCTACGAGCAGTACTTC
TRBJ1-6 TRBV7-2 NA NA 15 CASSLFRGDSSPLHF TGTGCCAGCAGCTTATTTCGGGGAGATTCTTCACCCCTCCACTTT
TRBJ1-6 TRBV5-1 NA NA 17 CASSYATSGTGDSPLHF TGCGCCAGCAGCTATGCAACCTCCGGGACGGGAGATTCACCCCTCCACTTT
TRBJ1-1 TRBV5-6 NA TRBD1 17 CASSFSGGMLLNTEAFF TGTGCCAGCAGCTTTTCAGGGGGTATGCTTCTGAACACTGAAGCTTTCTTT
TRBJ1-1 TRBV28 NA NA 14 CASSSPGQSNEAFF TGTGCCAGCAGTTCTCCAGGGCAGAGCAATGAAGCTTTCTTT
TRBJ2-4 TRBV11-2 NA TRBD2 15 CASSSDAGTTQIQYF TGTGCCAGCAGCTCTGATGCCGGGACTACCCAAATTCAGTACTTC
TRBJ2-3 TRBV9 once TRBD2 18 CASSVVPRASGRSDTQYF TGTGCCAGCAGCGTAGTCCCAAGGGCTAGCGGGAGATCAGATACGCAGTATTTT
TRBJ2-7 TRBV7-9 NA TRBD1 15 CASSQYGQGAYEQYF TGTGCCAGCAGCCAATATGGACAGGGGGCGTACGAGCAGTACTTC
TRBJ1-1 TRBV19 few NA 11 CASSIFTEAFF TGTGCCAGTAGTATATTTACAGAAGCTTTCTTT
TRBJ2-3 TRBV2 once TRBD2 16 CASKLAGGPSTDTQYF TGTGCCAGCAAGCTAGCGGGAGGACCAAGCACAGATACGCAGTATTTT